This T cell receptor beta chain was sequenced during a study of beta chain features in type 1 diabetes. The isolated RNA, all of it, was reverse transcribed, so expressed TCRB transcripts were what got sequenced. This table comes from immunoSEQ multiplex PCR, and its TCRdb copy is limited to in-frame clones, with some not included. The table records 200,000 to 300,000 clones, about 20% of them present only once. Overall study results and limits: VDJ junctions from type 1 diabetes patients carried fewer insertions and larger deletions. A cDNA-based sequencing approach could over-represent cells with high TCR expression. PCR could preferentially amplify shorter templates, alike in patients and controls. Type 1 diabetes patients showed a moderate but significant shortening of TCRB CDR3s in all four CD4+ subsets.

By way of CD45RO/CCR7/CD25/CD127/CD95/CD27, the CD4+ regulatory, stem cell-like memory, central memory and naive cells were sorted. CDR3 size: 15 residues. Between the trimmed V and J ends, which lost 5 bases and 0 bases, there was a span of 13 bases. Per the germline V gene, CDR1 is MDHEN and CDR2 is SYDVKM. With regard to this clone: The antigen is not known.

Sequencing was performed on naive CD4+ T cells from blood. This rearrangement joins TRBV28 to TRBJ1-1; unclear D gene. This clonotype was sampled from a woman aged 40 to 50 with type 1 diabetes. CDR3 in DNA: TGTGCCAGCAGTGGAGCGATGAACATGAACACTGAAGCTTTCTTT. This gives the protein CASSGAMNMNTEAFF.